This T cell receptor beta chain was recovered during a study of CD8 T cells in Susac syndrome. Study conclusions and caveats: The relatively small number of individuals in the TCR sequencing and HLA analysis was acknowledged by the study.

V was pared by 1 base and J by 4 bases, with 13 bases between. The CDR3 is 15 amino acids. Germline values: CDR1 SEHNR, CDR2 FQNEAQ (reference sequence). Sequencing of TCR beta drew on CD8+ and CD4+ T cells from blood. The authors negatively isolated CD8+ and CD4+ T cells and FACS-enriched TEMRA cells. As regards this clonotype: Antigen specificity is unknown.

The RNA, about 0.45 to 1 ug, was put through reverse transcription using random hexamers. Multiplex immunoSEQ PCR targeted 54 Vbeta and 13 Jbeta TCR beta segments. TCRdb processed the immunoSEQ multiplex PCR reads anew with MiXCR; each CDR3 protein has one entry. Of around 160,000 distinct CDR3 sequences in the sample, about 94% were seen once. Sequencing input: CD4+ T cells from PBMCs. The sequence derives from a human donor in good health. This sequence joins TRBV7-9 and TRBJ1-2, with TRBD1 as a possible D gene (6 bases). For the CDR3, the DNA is TGTGCCAGCAGCTTAGGGATCTCAGGGGTCTATGGCTACACCTTC. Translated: CASSLGISGVYGYTF.